The T cell receptor beta chain under discussion was sequenced for a study of CD8 T cells in Susac syndrome. CD8+ and CD4+ T cells from blood underwent TCR beta sequencing, which was carried out in a high-throughput format. In germline, CDR1 is MNHEY, CDR2 SMNVEV (reference sequence). The CDR3 is made up of 15 amino acids. V lost 6 bases, J lost 1 base, and 9 bases stayed unmatched. cDNA came from approximately 0.5 to 1 ug RNA primed by random hexamers. The TCR beta CDR3 was amplified by immunoSEQ multiplex PCR across 54 Vbeta, 13 Jbeta. TCRdb re-derived calls from the immunoSEQ multiplex PCR reads in MiXCR, one entry per CDR3 protein. The sample has around 280,000 distinct CDR3 sequences; 85% are singletons.

Sequencing was done on a sample of CD8+ T cells from PBMCs. V is TRBV27 and J is TRBJ2-7; 7 nucleotides line up with TRBD2. The origin of this receptor is a human donor with multiple sclerosis. The CDR3 nucleotides read TGTGCCAGCAGCCGCGGACTAGGTGATTCCTACGAGCAGTACTTC. This codes for CASSRGLGDSYEQYF.